One sample yielded the 27 T cell receptor beta chains listed below, sequenced in a study of blood T cell repertoires in COVID-19. TCRdb keeps only in-frame clones here, not all; method: immunoSEQ multiplex PCR. Among some 250,000 clones listed, 80% to 90% were seen once. Material: PBMCs or T cells enriched from blood (not recorded which). Receptor source: a man between 35 and 55 years old who had recovered from COVID-19.

This clone was picked up one time. The chain joins TRBV14 to TRBJ2-1; 10 bases match TRBD2. Germline values: CDR1 SGHDN, CDR2 FVKESK. The CDR3 totals 16 residues. Losses at the gene ends were 2 bases for V and 1 base for J; bases not matched to a gene: 2. Here the CDR3 reads CASSQPSGGSYNEQFF. CDR3 sequence (DNA): TGTGCCAGCAGCCAACCTAGCGGGGGTTCCTACAATGAGCAGTTCTTC.

V is TRBV6-6 and J is TRBJ2-5; D is uncertain. Trimming removed 9 bases from V and 0 bases from J, with 11 bases in between. The CDR3 extends over 13 amino acids. In germline, CDR1 is MNHNY, CDR2 SVGAGI (reference sequence). DNA of the CDR3: TGTGCCAGTTTAGACTTGTACCAAGAGACCCAGTACTTC. Its protein product is CASLDLYQETQYF.

This chain uses TRBV27 with TRBJ2-2; TRBD1 matches 9 bases. Germline V gives CDR1 MNHEY, CDR2 SMNVEV (reference sequence). V shed 3 bases, J shed 8 bases, and the junction held 13 bases outside the gene matches. The CDR3 extends over 17 amino acids. As DNA, the CDR3 is TGTGCCAGCAGTTTCTATACAGGGGGCGCGATTAGTGGGGAGCTGTTTTTT. It codes for CASSFYTGGAISGELFF.

The V gene is TRBV9, the J gene TRBJ2-7, with D tentatively TRBD1 (6 bases). Trimming pared 5 bases from V and 4 bases from J, leaving 16 bases between. CDR3 size: 14 residues. Germline V gene lookup returns CDR1 SGDLS and CDR2 YYNGEE. Here the CDR3 DNA reads TGTGCCAGCAGTCGAAATACAGGGCGGTACGAGCAGTACTTC. Its protein is CASSRNTGRYEQYF.

This sequence joins TRBV12-1 and TRBJ2-3; TRBD2, as called in the table, went unchecked against the DNA. TRBV12-1 represents a pseudogene. The CDR3 is 14 amino acids. The chain's CDR3 is CASSRPSSTDTQYF. The DNA for the CDR3 is TGTGCCAGCAGCCGTCCTTCTAGCACAGATACGCAGTATTTT.

The chain employs TRBV9 and TRBJ2-7; D call uncertain. The CDR3 extends over 16 amino acids. The germline gives CDR1 SGDLS, CDR2 YYNGEE. Trimming cost V 2 bases and J 0 bases, with 15 bases left between them. The CDR3 DNA sequence: TGTGCCAGCAGCGTCTCCTCAGGATACCTCTCCTACGAGCAGTACTTC. This sequence encodes CASSVSSGYLSYEQYF.

This clone was counted once. CDR3 amino acids: CASSLEYGTGGASRTGELFF. CDR3 nucleotides: TGTGCCAGCAGCTTAGAGTACGGGACAGGGGGCGCATCGAGGACCGGGGAGCTGTTTTTT. This sequence joins TRBV11-3 and TRBJ2-2; 12 nucleotides match TRBD1. The CDR3 extends over 20 amino acids. Germline V gene data show CDR1 as SGHNT and CDR2 as YENEEA. Losses at the gene ends were 0 bases for V and 5 bases for J; bases not matched to a gene: 13.

This rearrangement joins TRBV4-3 to TRBJ2-2; TRBD2 aligns across 11 bases. The length of the CDR3 is 22 residues. V shed 0 bases, J shed 6 bases, and the junction held 21 bases outside the gene matches. The germline gives CDR1 LGHNA, CDR2 YSLEER. The CDR3 spells CASSQDRGTSGKLARRAGELFF. The CDR3 DNA reads TGCGCCAGCAGCCAAGATCGGGGGACTAGCGGAAAGTTGGCTAGGAGAGCCGGGGAGCTGTTTTTT.

This clone appeared a single time. The V call is TRBV3-1 (or the pseudogene TRBV3-2), the J call TRBJ1-6; 10 bases match TRBD1. Germline values: CDR1 LGHDT, CDR2 YNNKEL (reference sequence). The length of the CDR3 is 18 residues. V lost 0 bases to trimming and J lost 9 bases; unmatched junction nucleotides: 11. The CDR3 DNA reads as TGTGCCAGCAGCCAAGAGAAGACAGGGGGCAGGAGCGGTTCACCCCTCCACTTT. Residues: CASSQEKTGGRSGSPLHF.

V gene TRBV10-3 combines with J gene TRBJ2-7, with TRBD2 matching 14 bases. The CDR3 contains 18 residues. V shed 5 bases, J shed 0 bases, and the junction held 9 bases outside the gene matches. Germline V CDR1 and CDR2: ENHRY, SYGVKD. CDR3 sequence (DNA): TGTGCCATCAGTAGAGGACTAGCGGGAGGCAAATCCTCCTACGAGCAGTACTTC. It codes for CAISRGLAGGKSSYEQYF.

The chain combines TRBV5-1 with TRBJ1-4, with 8 nucleotides matching TRBD1. This CDR3 spans 16 amino acids. The V gene end was trimmed by 0 bases and the J gene end by 7 bases; junction bases not matched to a gene: 8. Germline CDR1 reads SGHRS; CDR2 reads YFSETQ. CDR3 sequence (DNA): TGCGCCAGCAGCTTGGGACAGGGGAACGTAGGTGAAAAACTGTTTTTT. Translating it yields CASSLGQGNVGEKLFF.

This clone has just one count. This rearrangement joins TRBV28 to TRBJ2-7, with D tentatively TRBD2 (7 bases). Looked up from germline, CDR1 is MDHEN and CDR2 is SYDVKM. V gave up 5 bases and J gave up 3 bases, with 17 bases separating them. The CDR3 totals 15 residues. The CDR3 loop reads CASSTRGLGGYEQYF. The CDR3 DNA is TGTGCCAGCAGTACACGCGGACTAGGGGGCTACGAGCAGTACTTC.

This clone was seen a single time. CDR3 region: CASSPNGQFNTEAFF. DNA for the CDR3: TGTGCCAGCAGCCCCAATGGACAGTTCAACACTGAAGCTTTCTTT. The V and J genes are TRBV28 and TRBJ1-1, with a weak D call TRBD1 (6 bases). Germline loops: CDR1 MDHEN, CDR2 SYDVKM. The CDR3 length is 15 residues. Trimming stripped 6 bases from V and 2 bases from J, with 16 bases between.

The chain couples TRBV7-3 to TRBJ2-1; 8 bases fit TRBD2. There are 16 residues in the CDR3. V shed 5 bases and J 4 bases; nucleotides not matched to a gene: 10. Germline values: CDR1 SGHTA, CDR2 FQGTGA. CDR3 nucleotides: TGTGCCAGCAGCCTGCGGGGGGCTAGTACTTACAATGAGCAGTTCTTC. This translates into CASSLRGASTYNEQFF.

The rearrangement joins TRBV9 to TRBJ2-2; no firm D call. The CDR3 totals 14 residues. The ends were cut back, 0 bases at V and 4 bases at J, with 7 bases in the middle. CDR1 SGDLS and CDR2 YYNGEE come from the germline V gene. The CDR3: CASSVELFTGELFF. DNA of the CDR3: TGTGCCAGCAGCGTAGAACTTTTCACCGGGGAGCTGTTTTTT.

The rearrangement links TRBV6-2 or TRBV6-3 to TRBJ2-4; weak D call: TRBD2 (5 bases). With 2 bases removed from V and 1 base from J, the gap between germline ends came to 9 bases. The CDR3 is made up of 15 amino acids. Germline values: CDR1 MNHEY, CDR2 SVGEGT. The CDR3 loop reads CASSYVGVAKNIQYF. For the CDR3, the DNA is TGTGCCAGCAGTTACGTGGGAGTGGCCAAAAACATTCAGTACTTC.

V gene TRBV5-4 combines with J gene TRBJ2-2; 11 bases are a match to TRBD2. The germline V gene has CDR1 SGHNT and CDR2 YYREEE (reference sequence). This CDR3 region has 16 residues. The ends lost 5 bases at V and 0 bases at J; junction bases unmatched: 3. The CDR3 protein is CASRGTSGSNTGELFF. The CDR3 nucleotides read TGTGCCAGCAGAGGGACTAGCGGTTCGAACACCGGGGAGCTGTTTTTT. Full variable domain (rest looked up from reference TRBV5-4 and TRBJ2-2): ETGVTQSPTHLIKTRGQQVTLRCSSQSGHNTVSWYQQALGQGPQFIFQYYREEENGRGNFPPRFSGLQFPNYSSELNVNALELDDSALYLCASRGTSGSNTGELFFGEGSRLTVL.

V and J are TRBV7-9 and TRBJ2-6, with TRBD1 matching 8 bases. Germline loops: CDR1 SEHNR, CDR2 FQNEAQ (reference sequence). This CDR3 spans 16 amino acids. J lost 4 bases, V lost 5 bases, and 7 bases had no gene match. The CDR3 nucleotides are TGTGCCAGCAGCCCACCAGGGGGCGGAGGGGCCAACGTCCTGACTTTC. Residues: CASSPPGGGGANVLTF.

The chain employs TRBV5-1 and TRBJ2-3; D remains ambiguous. There are 13 residues in the CDR3. The germline V gene has CDR1 SGHRS and CDR2 YFSETQ. Deletions cut 2 bases from V and 2 bases from J, with 6 bases between. The CDR3 coding sequence is TGCGCCAGCAGCTTACTATACACAGATACGCAGTATTTT. It encodes CASSLLYTDTQYF.

The chain employs TRBV9 and TRBJ1-6, with a possible D match to TRBD1 (6 bases). Germline CDR1 is SGDLS and CDR2 is YYNGEE. The V gene lost 4 bases and the J gene lost 6 bases, with 14 bases spanning the gap. The CDR3 has 15 amino acids. CDR3 amino acids: CASSPNTGFNSPLHF. The DNA of the CDR3 is TGTGCCAGCAGCCCCAACACAGGGTTTAATTCACCCCTCCACTTT.

The J gene is TRBJ1-6, the V gene TRBV7-6; tentative D call: TRBD1 (5 bases). The CDR3 sequence is 14 residues long. V lost 1 base, J lost 13 bases, and 14 bases lay in between. Germline-derived CDR1 and CDR2 are SGHVS and FNYEAQ. The CDR3, as DNA: TGTGCCAGCAGCTTAGGTCAGGGCCTCCCTCCCCTCCACTTT. Translating gives CASSLGQGLPPLHF.

V gene TRBV7-8 combines with J gene TRBJ2-7, with D maybe TRBD2 (6 bases). Trimming took 1 base from V and 0 from J, leaving 10 bases between them. The CDR3 consists of 15 residues. Germline CDR1 and CDR2: SGHVS and FQNEAQ. The CDR3 DNA follows: TGTGCCAGCAGCTTAGGTAGGAGGGTCTCCTACGAGCAGTACTTC. Protein: CASSLGRRVSYEQYF. The variable domain in full, with the rest retrieved from reference TRBV7-8 and TRBJ2-7, is GAGVSQSPRYKVAKRGQDVALRCDPISGHVSLFWYQQALGQGPEFLTYFQNEAQLDKSGLPSDRFFAERPEGSVSTLKIQRTQQEDSAVYLCASSLGRRVSYEQYFGPGTRLTVT.

CDR3 residues: CASSSTRQGGHEQYF. In DNA, the CDR3 is TGTGCCAGCAGCTCCACTAGGCAGGGGGGCCACGAGCAGTACTTC. The chain links TRBV7-9 to TRBJ2-7, with D perhaps matching TRBD1 (7 bases). V was cut by 4 bases and J by 5 bases, with 18 bases left in between. The V gene's germline CDR1 is SEHNR and CDR2 FQNEAQ (reference sequence). The CDR3 is 15 residues long.

V and J are TRBV7-9 and TRBJ1-3; 8 nucleotides line up with TRBD1. CDR1 and CDR2 (germline): SEHNR, FQNEAQ (reference sequence). The ends lost 2 bases at V and 0 bases at J; junction bases unmatched: 3. The CDR3 is 16 residues long. The chain's CDR3 is CASSLMQGASGNTIYF. CDR3 sequence (DNA): TGTGCCAGCAGCTTAATGCAGGGGGCCTCTGGAAACACCATATATTTT.

The chain couples TRBV5-6 to TRBJ2-5; 8 bases agree with TRBD1. CDR1 is SGHDT and CDR2 is YYEEEE in the germline V gene. The CDR3 totals 19 residues. V was pared by 1 base and J by 6 bases, with 20 bases of the junction left unmatched. CDR3 DNA sequence: TGTGCCAGCAGCTTGAGCGGGCCCGGGAGACAGGGGAGTGCGAAGACCCAGTACTTC. Translation gives CASSLSGPGRQGSAKTQYF.

The genes are TRBV27 and TRBJ2-7; 13 nucleotides line up with TRBD2. With 2 bases clipped from V and 7 bases from J, the junction kept 5 bases outside the gene matches. Germline CDR1 MNHEY, CDR2 SMNVEV (reference sequence). The CDR3 extends over 15 amino acids. The DNA for the CDR3 is TGTGCCAGCAGTTTAGGACTAGCGGGAGTAAAAGAGCAGTACTTC. It is translated as CASSLGLAGVKEQYF.

This clone was found once. The genes are TRBV11-3 and TRBJ2-7; D not resolved. V was trimmed by 5 bases and J by 6 bases, leaving 8 bases between them. CDR1 and CDR2 from the germline V gene are SGHNT and YENEEA. The CDR3 is made up of 11 amino acids. The CDR3, as DNA: TGTGCCAGCAGCCTCTATCTCGAGCAGTACTTC. Translated: CASSLYLEQYF.